This TCR beta chain was retrieved from a study of radiotherapy plus CTLA-4 blockade in lung cancer. Assay: immunoSEQ multiplex PCR; the TCRdb copy retains only in-frame clones and omits some. The data hold approximately 57,000 clones, with roughly four fifths observed a single time. This clone was seen many times. The CDR3 totals 17 residues. V was trimmed by 4 bases and J by 0 bases, leaving 18 bases between them. Germline lookup yields CDR1 LGHNA and CDR2 YNFKEQ. Specimen: peripheral blood, collected from a patient treated with radiotherapy plus ipilimumab. This chain joins TRBV4-2 and TRBJ1-2; D not certain. The sequence was collected from a human donor with non-small cell lung cancer whose response to radiotherapy plus ipilimumab could not be evaluated. The CDR3 loop reads CASSPEEKAGANYGYTF. CDR3 sequence (DNA): TGTGCCAGCAGCCCTGAGGAGAAGGCGGGAGCTAACTATGGCTACACCTTC.